What follows are 7 T cell receptor beta chains derived from one specimen sequenced in a study of CD8+ T cells in alopecia areata. It was cDNA, reverse transcribed from extracted RNA, that served as the sequencing template. TCRdb's table, derived via immunoSEQ multiplex PCR, lists solely in-frame clones and lacks some. The table records 80,000 to 100,000 clones, roughly two fifths of them present only once. Sample treatment: oral pan-JAK inhibitor, 5-10 mg twice daily. Sequences were derived from CD8+ T cells sorted from blood, sampled at week 24, from a patient treated with tofacitinib. The source is a human donor with alopecia areata.

This clone occurred a few times. The rearrangement uses TRBV27 and TRBJ1-2; no definite D call. Germline CDR1 reads MNHEY; CDR2 reads SMNVEV (reference sequence). The CDR3 spans 13 residues. The germline V and J ends were trimmed by 3 bases and 0 bases, with 5 bases remaining between them. The CDR3 region is CASSFSSNYGYTF. In DNA, the CDR3 is TGTGCCAGCAGTTTTAGCTCTAACTATGGCTACACCTTC.

The chain employs TRBV9 and TRBJ1-2, with 7 bases matching TRBD1. The germline V gene encodes CDR1 SGDLS and CDR2 YYNGEE. The CDR3 loop spans 16 amino acids. Unmatched junction bases numbered 9, after V lost 4 bases and J lost 0 bases. CDR3 DNA sequence: TGTGCCAGCAGCCTAACAGGGGACAGCCCTAACTATGGCTACACCTTC. Translated, it gives CASSLTGDSPNYGYTF.

The chain uses TRBV19 and TRBJ1-5; no reliable D call. The CDR3 runs to 14 residues. The germline V gene encodes CDR1 LNHDA and CDR2 SQIVND (reference sequence). V was trimmed by 2 bases and J by 2 bases, leaving 7 bases between them. CDR3 protein: CASSITFGNQPQHF. Here the CDR3 DNA reads TGTGCCAGTAGTATAACCTTCGGCAATCAGCCCCAGCATTTT. The full variable domain, rest sourced from reference TRBV19 and TRBJ1-5, is DGGITQSPKYLFRKEGQNVTLSCEQNLNHDAMYWYRQDPGQGLRLIYYSQIVNDFQKGDIAEGYSVSREKKESFPLTVTSAQKNPTAFYLCASSITFGNQPQHFGDGTRLSIL.

This chain connects TRBV6-5 to TRBJ2-7; D gene uncertain. V gave up 8 bases and J gave up 7 bases, with 12 bases separating them. CDR3 length: 11 amino acids. Per the germline V gene, CDR1 is MNHEY and CDR2 is SVGAGI. CDR3 amino acids: CASPLPEEQYF. The CDR3 DNA reads TGTGCCAGCCCCCTTCCCGAAGAGCAGTACTTC.

This clone was picked up a small number of times. V and J are TRBV27 and TRBJ2-3; 7 bases are shared with TRBD2. Germline V CDR1 and CDR2: MNHEY, SMNVEV (reference sequence). CDR3 length: 17 amino acids. The V and J ends lost 5 bases and 1 base, in that order; junction bases with no gene match: 12. CDR3 protein: CASSKSSSGLRTDTQYF. The DNA of the CDR3 is TGTGCCAGCAGTAAGTCCTCTAGCGGACTGCGCACAGATACGCAGTATTTT.

V gene TRBV27 combines with J gene TRBJ2-5; 7 nucleotides align to TRBD1. With V trimmed by 3 bases and J by 7 bases, 5 bases remained unmatched. The CDR3 is 13 amino acids. Germline CDR1 MNHEY, CDR2 SMNVEV (reference sequence). The CDR3 DNA reads TGTGCCAGCAGTTTCCAACAGGGGAGGACCCAGTACTTC. Its protein is CASSFQQGRTQYF.

This sequence joins TRBV6-5 and TRBJ1-2; D is perhaps TRBD1 (6 bases). Trimming stripped 2 bases from V and 6 bases from J, with 16 bases between. The CDR3 extends over 15 amino acids. Germline V CDR1 and CDR2: MNHEY, SVGAGI. The CDR3 spells CASSYSHSGANGYTF. CDR3 DNA sequence: TGTGCCAGCAGTTACAGCCATTCGGGGGCAAATGGCTACACCTTC.